The entry below describes one TCR beta chain. The data belong to a study of T cells in tuberculosis. Study results and limitations: T cells binding CD1B-GMM tetramer weakly possibly escaped the sort.

Germline lookup yields CDR1 WNHNN and CDR2 SYGVQD (reference sequence). Unmatched junction bases numbered 3, after V lost 6 bases and J lost 0 bases. The CDR3 spans 16 residues. Here immunoSEQ multiplex PCR was the method, and the copy in TCRdb shows in-frame clones only, minus some. In the table there are 70,000 to 95,000 clones, approximately 90% of which are singletons. After thawing and overnight rest, PBMC were stained with GMM-loaded CD1B tetramer, viability dye and anti-CD3 for sorting. The lipid loaded on the CD1B tetramers was C32 glucose monomycolate from Rhodococcus equi. The clonotype was recovered from an adult woman with latent tuberculosis. The material sequenced was CD1b-GMM tetramer-negative cells sorted from PBMCs. The chain employs TRBV10-1 and TRBJ2-1; 12 positions agree with TRBD2. The CDR3 reads CASRLAGGSSYNEQFF. The CDR3 bases are TGCGCCAGCAGGCTAGCGGGGGGGAGCTCCTACAATGAGCAGTTCTTC.